One TCR beta chain is described in this entry. Assay used: immunoSEQ multiplex PCR; TCRdb lists only in-frame clones, some missing. The sample carries more than 85,000 clones, about 80% recorded once. The sample originates from a study of control samples from healthy donors and cancer patients. This CDR3 comprises 13 residues. Trimming took 6 bases from V and 2 from J, leaving 10 bases between them. In germline, CDR1 is LNHDA, CDR2 SQIVND (reference sequence). The chain recombines TRBV19 with TRBJ1-2; no clear D. This sequence originates from a woman in her forties or fifties in good health. The material sequenced was blood. This CDR3 reads CASRIRANYGYTF. DNA for the CDR3: TGTGCCAGTAGGATCCGGGCCAACTATGGCTACACCTTC.